Following are 10 T cell receptor beta chains from one sample sequenced in a study of cytomegalovirus exposure and HLA in healthy donors. PCR primers comprised 60 Vbeta and 13 Jbeta primers. Measured with immunoSEQ multiplex PCR; TCRdb has only the in-frame clones, and not every one. This sample yields under 150,000 clones, of which 60% to 85% are seen a single time; 3.1% belongs to the top ten. Material for sequencing was PBMCs. Receptors were obtained from a man in his thirties or forties in good health and CMV-seronegative.

V is TRBV11-1 and J is TRBJ1-1; possibly TRBD1 for D (6 bases). Trimming took 11 bases from V and 4 from J, leaving 20 bases between them. The germline gives CDR1 SGHAT, CDR2 FQDESV (reference sequence). The CDR3 loop spans 14 amino acids. The CDR3 region has the DNA TGTGCCGAAGAAGGGGGACCCGAGGGCACTGAAGCTTTCTTT. Translation: CAEEGGPEGTEAFF.

The chain recombines TRBV10-2 with TRBJ2-2; D possibly corresponds to TRBD2 (6 bases). V lost 5 bases to trimming and J lost 4 bases, with 17 bases between them. CDR1 and CDR2 (germline): WSHSY, SAAADI. The CDR3 covers 16 residues. The CDR3 loop is CASSLGAGRFTGELFF. For the CDR3, the DNA is TGCGCCAGCAGTTTAGGGGCGGGACGGTTCACCGGGGAGCTGTTTTTT.

This clone was seen only a few times. The chain is built from TRBV28 and TRBJ2-7, with TRBD1 matching over 7 bases. The CDR3 consists of 13 residues. CDR1 and CDR2 from the germline V gene are MDHEN and SYDVKM. The trim removed 6 bases at V and 2 bases at J, leaving 4 bases unmatched. CDR3 protein: CASRLGTAYEQYF. The CDR3 coding sequence is TGTGCCAGCAGGCTAGGGACAGCCTACGAGCAGTACTTC.

In DNA form, the CDR3 reads TGTGCCAGCAGCAAAATGCTTGAGGTAAGAGAAGCCACTGAAGCTTTCTTT. Protein: CASSKMLEVREATEAFF. The chain employs TRBV21-1 and TRBJ1-1. TRBV21-1 constitutes a pseudogene. The CDR3 contains 17 residues.

This chain connects TRBV28 to TRBJ1-1; D not resolved. V gave up 2 bases and J gave up 6 bases, with 10 bases separating them. This CDR3 is 13 amino acids long. CDR1 MDHEN and CDR2 SYDVKM come from the germline V gene. CDR3 protein: CASSLAGRPEAFF. The CDR3 region has the DNA TGTGCCAGCAGTTTAGCGGGTCGACCTGAAGCTTTCTTT. Full variable domain (outside the CDR3, taken from reference TRBV28 and TRBJ1-1): DVKVTQSSRYLVKRTGEKVFLECVQDMDHENMFWYRQDPGLGLRLIYFSYDVKMKEKGDIPEGYSVSREKKERFSLILESASTNQTSMYLCASSLAGRPEAFFGQGTRLTVV.

The table lists this clone with a few counts. V and J are TRBV6-6 and TRBJ2-7, with 8 bases identical to TRBD1. This CDR3 has 15 amino acids. Trimming at V came to 5 bases and at J to 2 bases, leaving 8 bases not matched to a gene. From germline, CDR1 is MNHNY and CDR2 SVGAGI (reference sequence). In DNA form, the CDR3 reads TGTGCCAGCAGTCCTCCGGGACAGGTAACCTACGAGCAGTACTTC. Protein product: CASSPPGQVTYEQYF.

This chain uses TRBV6-5 with TRBJ1-6; TRBD1 matches at 9 bases. The germline CDR1 and CDR2 sequences are MNHEY and SVGAGI. This CDR3 spans 13 amino acids. J gave up 10 bases and V 10 bases, and 8 bases lay outside the gene matches. The CDR3 sequence is CATRTGVISPLHF. CDR3 in DNA: TGTGCCACCAGGACAGGGGTAATCTCACCCCTCCACTTT.

The rearrangement links TRBV25-1 to TRBJ1-1, with D unresolved. The CDR3 is 11 residues long. The germline V and J ends were trimmed by 10 bases and 3 bases, with 9 bases remaining between them. From germline, CDR1 is MGHDK and CDR2 SYGVNS. The CDR3 reads CATQLYTEAFF. The DNA of the CDR3 is TGTGCCACCCAGTTATACACTGAAGCTTTCTTT.

The chain carries TRBV6-5 and TRBJ2-7, with 7 bases lining up with TRBD1. Germline V lookup: CDR1 MNHEY, CDR2 SVGAGI. The CDR3 covers 15 residues. V lost 5 bases, J lost 2 bases, and 9 bases stayed unmatched. In DNA, the CDR3 is TGTGCCAGCAGTCCCGGGACAGATCCCACCTACGAGCAGTACTTC. It codes for CASSPGTDPTYEQYF.

The V call is TRBV28, the J call TRBJ2-7; TRBD1 aligns across 7 bases. Trimming removed 2 bases from V and 6 bases from J; junction bases left unmatched: 7. CDR3 length: 14 amino acids. Germline assignment: CDR1 MDHEN and CDR2 SYDVKM. CDR3 bases: TGTGCCAGCAGTTTACACAGGGGACCTGCCGAGCAGTACTTC. It encodes CASSLHRGPAEQYF.